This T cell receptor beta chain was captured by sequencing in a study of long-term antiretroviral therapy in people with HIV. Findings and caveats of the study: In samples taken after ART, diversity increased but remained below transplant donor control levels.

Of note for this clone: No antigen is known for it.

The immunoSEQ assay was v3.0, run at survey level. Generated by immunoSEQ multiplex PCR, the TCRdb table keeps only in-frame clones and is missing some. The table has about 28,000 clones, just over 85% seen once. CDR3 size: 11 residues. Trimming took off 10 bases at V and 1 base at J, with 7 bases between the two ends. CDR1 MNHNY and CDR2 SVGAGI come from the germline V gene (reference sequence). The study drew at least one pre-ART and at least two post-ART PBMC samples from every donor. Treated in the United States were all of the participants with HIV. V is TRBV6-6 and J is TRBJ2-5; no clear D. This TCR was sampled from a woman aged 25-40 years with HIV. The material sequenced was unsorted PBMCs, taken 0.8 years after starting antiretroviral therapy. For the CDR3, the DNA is TGTGCCACCCCGATCCAAGAGACCCAGTACTTC. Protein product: CATPIQETQYF.